This TCR beta chain was obtained from a study of T cell repertoires in cytomegalovirus infection. Study background: It was recently identified HLA-C-restricted and well-studied HLA-B-restricted CMV epitopes that the study used. Matching HLA type, along with CMV infection, was indicated by public TCR beta signatures. The study's findings and limits: CMV-specific TCR beta clonotypes restricted by HLA-C were the ones dominating the ex vivo response. Cumulated frequencies of public TCR beta families served to identify carriers of CMV plus the relevant HLA.

A word on this clonotype: Its antigen is as yet unknown.

The CDR3 length is 16 residues. Germline lookup yields CDR1 DFQATT and CDR2 SNEGSKA (reference sequence). After removal of 0 bases from V and 3 bases from J, the junction contained 9 bases not matched to a gene. From the reads, TCRdb called clonotypes with MiXCR, one entry per CDR3 protein. The sample holds tens of thousands of distinct CDR3 sequences; more than 15% are singletons and the top ten take about 26%. V gene TRBV20-1 combines with J gene TRBJ2-3; 7 bases map to TRBD2. Material: CD8+ T cells from cultured PBMCs, obtained from culture after CMV antigen stimulation. The receptor was derived from a human donor in good health (CMV status not recorded). Some clones in this sample may be carry-over from other donors' samples. This chain's CDR3 is CSARDWAGEGTDTQYF. In DNA, the CDR3 is TGCAGTGCTAGAGATTGGGCGGGGGAGGGGACAGATACGCAGTATTTT.